What follows describes a single T cell receptor (beta chain). These data belong to a study of early T cells in non-severe SARS-CoV-2 infection. Across the study: Sequencing targeted bulk RNA from unsorted whole blood, leaving chains unpaired.

This CDR3 is built from 12 residues. Deletions cut 3 bases from V and 4 bases from J, with 9 bases between. The V gene's germline CDR1 is SQVTM and CDR2 ANQGSEA. Individual cDNA molecules were tagged with unique molecular identifiers, the study reported. TCRdb analysed the 5' RACE reads with MiXCR anew, one entry per CDR3 protein. The repertoire includes around 70,000 distinct CDR3 sequences, less than 15% of them detected once, and approximately 3.9% sits in the top ten. The TCR originated in an adult who was a healthcare worker with PCR-confirmed SARS-CoV-2 infection or an uninfected control (not recorded which). The sequenced sample consisted of whole blood. J is TRBJ1-1 and V is TRBV29-1, with a possible D match to TRBD1 (5 bases). CDR3 DNA: TGCAGCGTTGAGGGGCAGGCCACTGAAGCTTTCTTT. Translating it yields CSVEGQATEAFF.